Listed below are T cell receptor beta chains from one sample, sequenced in a study of cytomegalovirus exposure and HLA in healthy donors. TCRdb's copy holds only in-frame clones and misses some; the assay was immunoSEQ multiplex PCR. Among 310,000 or so clones, 85% to 90% were seen once, and the ten largest hold roughly 2.1%. The sequenced sample consisted of PBMCs. These receptors came from a woman aged 18-30 years in good health and CMV-seronegative. Each CDR3 is given with its conserved first and last residue. Each record gives: J gene, V gene, CDR3 length, clone size, D gene, CDR3 DNA, CDR3 protein. The D gene is left open where the match is weak. A row's size may be missing; if present it is once, few, many or a size class.

>TRBJ1-2|TRBV5-1|13|.|.
TGCGCCAGCAGCTTGAACAGGAACTATGGCTACACCTTC
CASSLNRNYGYTF
>TRBJ1-4|TRBV25-1|15|.|.
TGTGCCAGCAGTGAATGGAGAGGGACTAATGAAAAACTGTTTTTT
CASSEWRGTNEKLFF
>TRBJ1-1|TRBV2|17|.|TRBD1
TGTGCCAGCAGTGAAGGTATGACAGGGGCACAAAGGATAGAAGCTTTCTTT
CASSEGMTGAQRIEAFF
>TRBJ2-3|TRBV5-4|16|.|TRBD2
TGTGCCAGCAGCTTTCGACTAGCGGGGACCACAGATACGCAGTATTTT
CASSFRLAGTTDTQYF
>TRBJ1-2|TRBV6-1|13|.|.
TGTGCCAGCACCTCCGGACAGCTCTATGGCTACACCTTC
CASTSGQLYGYTF
>TRBJ2-4|TRBV7-9|16|once|TRBD2
TGTGCCAGCAGCTTAGGGGCTAGCGGGGTCAAAAACATTCAGTACTTC
CASSLGASGVKNIQYF
>TRBJ1-1|TRBV5-1|17|once|.
TGCGCCAGCAGCTCCCCGCTACCGGGACAACAGAACACTGAAGTTTTCTTT
CASSSPLPGQQNTEVFF
>TRBJ2-7|TRBV6-5|15|.|.
TGTGCCAGCAGTTACTCGCCCAGAAGCTCCTACGAGCAGTACTTC
CASSYSPRSSYEQYF
>TRBJ2-5|TRBV19|14|.|TRBD1
TGTGCCAGTAGTATAGGGACAGGGCAAGAGACCCAGTACTTC
CASSIGTGQETQYF
>TRBJ2-7|TRBV9|14|once|TRBD2
TGTGCCAGCAGCGTCGGGGAGGGTCCCTACGAGCAGTACTTC
CASSVGEGPYEQYF
>TRBJ2-3|TRBV29-1|14|.|TRBD1
TGCAGCGTTGAAGGAGCACCACAGGGGGATACGCAGTATTTT
CSVEGAPQGDTQYF
>TRBJ1-2|TRBV2|13|once|TRBD1
TGTGCCAGCACCCTCACAGGGGGCGATGGCTACACCTTC
CASTLTGGDGYTF
>TRBJ2-2|TRBV5-1|17|.|TRBD2
TGCGCCAGCAGCTTGAAACCCCCGGGGGGGAACACCGGGGAGCTGTTTTTT
CASSLKPPGGNTGELFF
>TRBJ2-5|TRBV5-6|12|.|.
TGTGCCAGCAGCTATGCTATTGAGACCCAGTACTTC
CASSYAIETQYF
>TRBJ1-1|TRBV29-1|11|.|.
TGCAGCGCCGAAGTAGACACTGAAGCTTTCTTT
CSAEVDTEAFF
>TRBJ1-1|TRBV6-5|15|.|TRBD1
TGTGCCAGCAGTCACTCAGGGGGTTTAGACACTGAAGCTTTCTTT
CASSHSGGLDTEAFF
>TRBJ2-7|TRBV19|16|.|TRBD1
TGTGCCAGTAGCCGCCGGGACAGGGGGACGTACTACGAGCAGTACTTC
CASSRRDRGTYYEQYF
>TRBJ1-1|TRBV7-2|16|.|.
TGTGCCAGCAGTCTACCAGCGACCGGCAGGGTCACTGAAGCTTTCTTT
CASSLPATGRVTEAFF
>TRBJ1-1|TRBV16|15|.|.
TGTGCCAGCAGCCAATCGGAGGTATTGAGCACTGAAGCTTTCTTT
CASSQSEVLSTEAFF
>TRBJ1-1|TRBV13|15|once|TRBD1
TGTGCCAGCACTTGGGACAGGGGAGAGAACACTGAAGCTTTCTTT
CASTWDRGENTEAFF